A selection of T cell receptor beta chains follows, all from one sample in a study of CXCR3-negative and CXCR3-positive naive CD8 T cells. TCRdb reprocessed the 5' RACE reads and stores each CDR3 protein as one record, lacking DNA. The sample table sets out about 60,000 distinct CDR3 sequences. Sequences were obtained from naive CXCR3+ CD8+ T cells from blood. The receptors were sampled from a human donor in good health. Some clones in this sample may be carry-over from other donors' samples. The CDR3 runs from the conserved cysteine through the conserved F or W.

J | V | CDR3
TRBJ2-7 | TRBV10-3 | CAILVGGGVYEQYF
TRBJ1-1 | TRBV29-1 | CSVEDSLNTEAFF
TRBJ2-2 | TRBV29-1 | CSVRRETGELFF
TRBJ1-1 | TRBV20-1 | CSAAPGDTEAFF
TRBJ1-2 | TRBV12-3/TRBV12-4 | CASSPPRTGDHEVTF
TRBJ2-6 | TRBV6-5 | CASSHDRDRGQMANVLTF
TRBJ1-1 | TRBV9 | CASSAPGPGATEAFF
TRBJ1-6 | TRBV5-1 | CASSPSGPPISPLHF
TRBJ2-1 | TRBV7-3 | CASSLMVSSYNEQFF
TRBJ1-1 | TRBV9 | CASSPRGLVTEAFF
TRBJ2-3 | TRBV6-4 | CASSDSGGADTQYF
TRBJ2-2 | TRBV3-2 | CASSRRAGLGTGELFF
TRBJ2-5 | TRBV29-1 | CSVEGGTLQETQYF
TRBJ2-5 | TRBV5-5 | CASSLGTSVETQYF
TRBJ2-2 | TRBV29-1 | CSVERSTGELFF
TRBJ2-2 | TRBV27 | CASSPPSGGATGELFF
TRBJ2-1 | TRBV14 | CASSRGLGDEQFF
TRBJ2-1 | TRBV5-1 | CASSLEISEQFF
TRBJ1-3 | TRBV5-1 | CASSPSRPNSGNTIYF
TRBJ2-1 | TRBV5-5 | CASTISINEQFF
TRBJ2-7 | TRBV5-1 | CASSFTGDEQYF
TRBJ2-3 | TRBV28 | CASRARDSILTQYF
TRBJ2-7 | TRBV6-5 | CASSYSNGATYEQYF
TRBJ1-1 | TRBV6-2/TRBV6-3 | CASSFVRRDTEAFF
TRBJ2-3 | TRBV27 | CASRLGGDTQYF
TRBJ2-3 | TRBV20-1 | CSARDPSYPSGRGDLGTDTQYF
TRBJ1-2 | TRBV6-1 | CASSEKGDWRGGYTF
TRBJ1-5 | TRBV13 | CASSLGPGAGQPQHF
TRBJ2-5 | TRBV9 | CASSGGSLETQYF